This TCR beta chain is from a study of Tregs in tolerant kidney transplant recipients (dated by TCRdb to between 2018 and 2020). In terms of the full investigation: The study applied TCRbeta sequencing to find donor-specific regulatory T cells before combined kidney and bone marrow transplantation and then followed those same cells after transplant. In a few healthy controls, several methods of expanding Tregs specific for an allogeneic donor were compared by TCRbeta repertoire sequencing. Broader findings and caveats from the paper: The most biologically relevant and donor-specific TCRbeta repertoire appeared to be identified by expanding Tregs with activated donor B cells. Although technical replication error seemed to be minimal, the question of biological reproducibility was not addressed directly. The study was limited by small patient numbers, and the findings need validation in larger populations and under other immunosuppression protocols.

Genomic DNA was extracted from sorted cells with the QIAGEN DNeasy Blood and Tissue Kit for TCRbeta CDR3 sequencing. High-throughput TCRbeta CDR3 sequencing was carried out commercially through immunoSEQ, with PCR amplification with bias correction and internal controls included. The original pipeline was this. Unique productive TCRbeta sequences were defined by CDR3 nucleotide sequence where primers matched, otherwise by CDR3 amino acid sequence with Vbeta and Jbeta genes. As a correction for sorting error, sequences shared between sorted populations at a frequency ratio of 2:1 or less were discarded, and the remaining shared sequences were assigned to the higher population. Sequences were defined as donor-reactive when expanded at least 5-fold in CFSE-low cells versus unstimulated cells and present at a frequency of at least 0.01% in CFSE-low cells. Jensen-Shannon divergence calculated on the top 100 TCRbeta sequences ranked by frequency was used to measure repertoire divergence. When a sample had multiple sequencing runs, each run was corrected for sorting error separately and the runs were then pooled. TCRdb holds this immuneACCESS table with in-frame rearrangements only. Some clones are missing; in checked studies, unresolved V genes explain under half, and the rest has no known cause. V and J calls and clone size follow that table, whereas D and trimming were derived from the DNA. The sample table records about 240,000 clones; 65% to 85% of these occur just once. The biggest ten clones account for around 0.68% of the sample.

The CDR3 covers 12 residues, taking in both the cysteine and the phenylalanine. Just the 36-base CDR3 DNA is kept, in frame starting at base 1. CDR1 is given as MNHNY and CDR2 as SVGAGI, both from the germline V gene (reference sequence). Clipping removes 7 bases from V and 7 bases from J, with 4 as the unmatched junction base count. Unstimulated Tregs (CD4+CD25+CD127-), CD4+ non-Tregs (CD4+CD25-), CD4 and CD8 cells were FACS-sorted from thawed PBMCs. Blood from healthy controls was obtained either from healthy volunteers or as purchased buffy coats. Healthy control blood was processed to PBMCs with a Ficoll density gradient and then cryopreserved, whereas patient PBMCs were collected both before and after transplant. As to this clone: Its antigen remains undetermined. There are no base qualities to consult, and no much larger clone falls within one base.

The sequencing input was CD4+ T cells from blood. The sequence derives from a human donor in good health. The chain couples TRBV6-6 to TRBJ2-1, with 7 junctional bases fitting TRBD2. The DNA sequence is TGTGCCAGCATCCACGGGGGGAATGAGCAGTTCTTC. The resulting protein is CASIHGGNEQFF.